Given below is one T cell receptor beta chain in context. Its target is not known. These data originate in a study of cytomegalovirus exposure and HLA in healthy donors. Whole-study findings and limits: Later genetic work tied a missense DCLRE1C variant to beta-chain V and J trimming. Highly shared sequence variants in one cluster were likely a sequencing artifact. Later analysis found that TCR beta chains associated with HLA were more clonally expanded than other, equally common chains.

Healthy bone marrow donors made up the cohort. The PCR contained 60 Vbeta and 13 Jbeta primers. Some clones are missing from TCRdb's copy, which holds only in-frame ones; the method was immunoSEQ multiplex PCR. Its listing shows 20,000 or so clones. Unmatched junction bases numbered 6, after V lost 4 bases and J lost 5 bases. Germline V gene data show CDR1 as SQVTM and CDR2 as ANQGSEA. The CDR3 runs 14 residues. Material for sequencing was PBMCs. The source is a man in his 60s in good health and CMV-seropositive. The J gene is TRBJ2-3, the V gene TRBV29-1; 10 nucleotides line up with TRBD1. The CDR3 region has the DNA TGCAGCGTTGCCGGACAGGGGGTTTTAGATACGCAGTATTTT. This codes for CSVAGQGVLDTQYF.